This T cell receptor beta chain was recovered during a study of blood T cell repertoires in COVID-19. The junction had 7 bases not matched to a gene; V was cut back by 5 bases and J by 2 bases. This CDR3 has 15 residues. The germline V gene encodes CDR1 SGHNT and CDR2 YENEEA. Here immunoSEQ multiplex PCR was the method, and the copy in TCRdb shows in-frame clones only, minus some. The profile shows more than 250,000 clones, about nine tenths of them singletons. Sequencing was performed on peripheral blood. The chain couples TRBV11-3 to TRBJ2-7; 9 nucleotides line up with TRBD1. This receptor was taken from a man in his fifties with active or convalescent COVID-19. CDR3 in amino acids: CASSPPGTGTYEQYF. In DNA, the CDR3 is TGTGCCAGCAGCCCGCCGGGGACAGGGACCTACGAGCAGTACTTC. Filled out from reference TRBV11-3 and TRBJ2-7, the complete variable domain reads EAGVVQSPRYKIIEKKQPVAFWCNPISGHNTLYWYLQNLGQGPELLIRYENEEAVDDSQLPKDRFSAERLKGVDSTLKIQPAELGDSAVYLCASSPPGTGTYEQYFGPGTRLTVT.